This record concerns one TCR beta chain sequence. Its antigen is currently not known. The sample holds no much larger clone one base away, and base qualities are not on file. This record comes from a study of early T cells in non-severe SARS-CoV-2 infection (dated by TCRdb to 2020 to 2023). For the wider study: Because TCR sequencing was done on bulk RNA from unsorted whole blood, the alpha and beta chains could not be paired.

Set within a cohort of healthcare workers in London, UK, this nested case-control study involved weekly PCR testing of nasopharyngeal swabs along with blood sampling. Healthcare workers were recruited during the week of the UK lockdown, between 23 and 31 March 2020, and followed weekly for up to roughly 16 weeks. Study-wide conclusions, independent of this receptor: VDJdb matching was skewed toward anti-spike CD8 responses and likely underestimated virus-specific expansions by missing private and CD4 specificities.

V and J are trimmed by 4 bases and 4 bases, and the gene matches miss 4 bases of the junction. Including cysteine and valine, the CDR3 has 13 amino acids. CDR3 DNA is the only sequence kept; it has 39 bases, read in frame from the first base. The germline V gene sets CDR1 to SGHDT and CDR2 to YYEEEE. Receptor amplification or capture employed 5' RACE. For sequencing, a NextSeq 500 was employed. The TCR library protocol attached unique molecular identifiers to individual cDNA molecules to correct for sequencing error and PCR bias. Both TCR alpha and beta chains were sequenced, and tight co-correlation was observed between alpha and beta sequence abundances in each sample. In the original analysis: Decombinator V4 was used to annotate TCR sequences for V gene, J gene and CDR3. Expanded TCRs were defined as changing significantly between any two time points under a Poisson model with p below 0.0001. Abundances of TCRs were expressed as counts per million after normalisation to the total number of TCRs sequenced in each sample. MAIT TCRs were defined by TRAV1-2 paired with TRAJ12, TRAJ20 or TRAJ33, and iNKT TCRs by TRAV10 paired with TRAJ18. VDJdb, accessed 1 November 2021, was searched for CMV, EBV and SARS-CoV-2 annotated TCRs, with TCRs annotated for multiple antigens excluded. TCRdb reprocessing: public reads trimmed at Q25 with fastp, clones called with MiXCR, in-frame beta chains kept. Rows are combined by CDR3 protein, so each entry shows the most common genes and DNA. The V and J calls and clone size come from TCRdb's table, not from the authors' own analysis. Within this sample are around 86,000 distinct CDR3 sequences, with 14% to 15% of them counted one time only. The ten largest clones capture approximately 0.54% of the sample.

The rearranged chain carries TRBV5-6 and TRBJ2-7, with 8 bases aligning to TRBD1. The sequencing input was whole blood. This receptor was obtained from an adult who was a healthcare worker with PCR-confirmed SARS-CoV-2 infection or an uninfected control (not recorded which). The DNA is as follows: TGTGCCAGCAGCGTATACAGGGGGTACGAGCAGTACGTC. Translation gives CASSVYRGYEQYV.